Here is one T cell receptor (beta chain) with its context. Per the original data handling: Nucleated cell counts were estimated from reference gene primer amplification. TCRdb's copy holds only in-frame clones and misses some; the assay was immunoSEQ multiplex PCR. V, J and clone size derive from that table, while D and trimming were established from the DNA sequence. The table lists under 250,000 clones, more than 75% of them singletons, with 2.9% in the top ten. The length of the CDR3 is 16 residues. Trimming left V 4 bases short and J 0 bases short, with 13 bases between. Germline assignment: CDR1 MNHEY and CDR2 SMNVEV (reference sequence). This specimen belongs to a study of blood T cell repertoires in COVID-19.

Sequencing used peripheral blood. This TCR derives from a man in his forties or fifties who had recovered from COVID-19. The chain joins TRBV27 to TRBJ1-3; D uncertain. CDR3 residues: CASSSGSGPSGNTIYF. The DNA for the CDR3 is TGTGCCAGCAGTTCTGGCAGCGGACCCTCTGGAAACACCATATATTTT.